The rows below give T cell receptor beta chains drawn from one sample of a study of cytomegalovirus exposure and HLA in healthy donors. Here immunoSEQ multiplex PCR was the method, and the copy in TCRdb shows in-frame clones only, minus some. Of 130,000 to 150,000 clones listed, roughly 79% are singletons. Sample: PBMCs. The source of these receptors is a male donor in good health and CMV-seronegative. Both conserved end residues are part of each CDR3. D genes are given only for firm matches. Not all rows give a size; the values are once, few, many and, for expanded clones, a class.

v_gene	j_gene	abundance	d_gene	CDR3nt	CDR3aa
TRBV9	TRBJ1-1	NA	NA	TGTGCCAGCAGCGCGCGGACAGTGAACACTGAAGCTTTCTTT	CASSARTVNTEAFF
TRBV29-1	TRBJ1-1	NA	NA	TGCAGCGTTGAAGTGACAGGGAACACTGAAGCTTTCTTT	CSVEVTGNTEAFF
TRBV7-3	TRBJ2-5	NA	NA	TGTGCCAGCAGCCAAGGGGTTGGGGAGACCCAGTACTTC	CASSQGVGETQYF
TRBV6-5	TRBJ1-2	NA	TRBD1	TGTGCCAGCAGCACACAGGGGATCGATGGCTACACCTTC	CASSTQGIDGYTF
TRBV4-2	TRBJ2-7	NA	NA	TGTGCCAGCAGCCAAGAGACAGAGCCCTACGAGCAGTACTTC	CASSQETEPYEQYF
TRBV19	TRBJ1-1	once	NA	TGTGCCAGTAGTAGCAGGGGAGTAACTGAAGCTTTCTTT	CASSSRGVTEAFF
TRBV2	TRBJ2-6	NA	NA	TGTGCCAGCAGTGAAGACAGGGCCGGGGCCAACGTCCTGACTTTC	CASSEDRAGANVLTF
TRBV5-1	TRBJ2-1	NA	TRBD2	TGCGCCAGCAGCCCGCTAGCGGGCTACAATGAGCAGTTCTTC	CASSPLAGYNEQFF
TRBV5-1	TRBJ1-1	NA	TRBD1	TGCGCCAGCAGGCGGACAGGAGCGAACACTGAAGCTTTCTTT	CASRRTGANTEAFF
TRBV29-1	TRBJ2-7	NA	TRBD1	TGCAGCGTAAGGGACAGCTCCTACGAGCAGTACTTC	CSVRDSSYEQYF
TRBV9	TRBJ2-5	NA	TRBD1	TGTGCCAGCAGCGTAGTGCCCAGGGGGGAGACCCAGTACTTC	CASSVVPRGETQYF